The source of this T cell receptor beta chain is a study of blood T cells in healthy people across ages. Next came a second PCR, run for about 7 to 12 cycles, which used a sample-barcoded 5' primer along with a J-beta primer mix. With 12 random nucleotides, a template-switch adaptor tagged each individual cDNA molecule. TCRdb redid the calling of the 5' RACE reads with MiXCR, one entry per CDR3 protein. The sample has some 850,000 distinct CDR3 sequences; 20% to 30% are singletons. Peripheral blood from each donor was collected in a volume of 9.5 to 10 milliliters. On this clonotype itself: An end of the junction does not agree with germline; a read error may underlie this.

CDR3 length: 17 amino acids. Germline CDR1 and CDR2: SGHTA and FQGNSA. The same sample was also studied in work on T cells of mothers and their children. According to that study: The whole RNA yield was converted to cDNA, roughly 1.5 ug per 15 ul. Relative to unrelated pairs, biologically related mother-child dyads exhibited marginally greater, non-significant overlap.

The genes are TRBV7-2 and TRBJ1-2; D remains unclear. The source material was blood. The receptor comes from a boy aged 5-17 years in good health. The CDR3 sequence: CASSHGTGLSKTYGYAF. CDR3 sequence (DNA): TGTGCCAGCAGCCACGGAACCGGCCTGTCAAAAACGTATGGCTACGCCTTC.